Sequencing of this T cell receptor (beta chain) was carried out in a study of cytomegalovirus exposure and HLA in healthy donors. The wider study: HLA-typed donors contributed some 85 million unique TCRs, which were held in an early data release. Study-wide points: Data from an earlier analysis indicated that most TCR beta V segments were productive either about 87% or about 30% of the time. In a later analysis, the majority of CMV-associated beta chains seemingly showed HLA restriction. HLA allele associations emerged for roughly 17,000 TCR beta sequences in a later analysis, at 0.05 false discovery rate.

A multiplex PCR was run with 60 Vbeta primers and 13 Jbeta primers. Sequencing was performed with immunoSEQ multiplex PCR; in TCRdb, only in-frame clones are kept and a portion is missing. In the table there are approximately 120,000 clones, about 11% of which are singletons. This CDR3 contains 16 residues. The germline gives CDR1 ENHRY, CDR2 SYGVKD. V gave up 1 base and J gave up 0 bases, with 10 bases separating them. This clone was found a few times. Its antigen is unknown. Sample: PBMCs. The rearrangement uses TRBV10-3 and TRBJ1-3, with unresolved D. The receptor was derived from a woman aged 18-29 years in good health and CMV-seropositive. The CDR3 DNA follows: TGTGCCATCAGTGAGTTTGGAGAGAACTCTGGAAACACCATATATTTT. It specifies CAISEFGENSGNTIYF.